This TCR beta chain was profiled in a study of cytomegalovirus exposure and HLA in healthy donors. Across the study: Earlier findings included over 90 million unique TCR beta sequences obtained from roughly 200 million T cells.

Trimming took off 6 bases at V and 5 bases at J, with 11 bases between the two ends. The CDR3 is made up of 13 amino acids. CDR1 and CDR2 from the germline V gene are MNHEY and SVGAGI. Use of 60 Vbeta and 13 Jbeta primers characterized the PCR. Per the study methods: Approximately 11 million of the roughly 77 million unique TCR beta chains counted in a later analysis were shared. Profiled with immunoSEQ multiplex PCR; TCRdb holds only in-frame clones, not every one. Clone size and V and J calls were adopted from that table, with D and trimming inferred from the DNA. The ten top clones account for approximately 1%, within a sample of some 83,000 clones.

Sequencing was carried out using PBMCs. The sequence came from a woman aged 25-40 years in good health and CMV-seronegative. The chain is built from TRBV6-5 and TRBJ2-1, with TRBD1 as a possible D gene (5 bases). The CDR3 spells CASRQGGDNEQFF. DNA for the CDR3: TGTGCCAGCAGGCAGGGCGGCGACAATGAGCAGTTCTTC.